The 27 T cell receptor beta chains listed next were all sequenced from one sample in a study of T cell changes during pregnancy in multiple sclerosis. Here immunoSEQ multiplex PCR was the method, and the copy in TCRdb shows in-frame clones only, minus some. The table includes nearly 45,000 clones, roughly 95% detected once. The starting material was peripheral blood, obtained in the second trimester of pregnancy. The source of these receptors is a female donor with multiple sclerosis, enrolled in a pregnancy study.

The rearrangement uses TRBV10-3 and TRBJ2-3; 13 nucleotides agree with TRBD2. CDR1 and CDR2 from the germline V gene are ENHRY and SYGVKD. After removal of 3 bases from V and 4 bases from J, the junction contained 4 bases not matched to a gene. This CDR3 comprises 16 residues. CDR3 nucleotide sequence: TGTGCCATCAGTGATAGACTAGCGGGGGGAGCAGATACGCAGTATTTT. Amino acid sequence: CAISDRLAGGADTQYF.

This clone turned up a few times. CDR3: CASREWDGSNYGYTF. The CDR3 DNA follows: TGTGCCAGCCGGGAATGGGATGGTTCTAACTATGGCTACACCTTC. The J gene is TRBJ1-2, the V gene TRBV27, with D unclear. The CDR3 contains 15 residues. Germline loops: CDR1 MNHEY, CDR2 SMNVEV (reference sequence). The V end was cut by 8 bases, the J end by 0 bases, with 16 bases between.

The chain combines TRBV7-2 with TRBJ2-5; the D gene is possibly TRBD2 (6 bases). Between the trimmed V and J ends, which lost 1 base and 5 bases, there was a span of 8 bases. This CDR3 is built from 13 residues. Germline V gives CDR1 SGHTA, CDR2 FQGNSA. CDR3 residues: CASSLVGRETQYF. The DNA of the CDR3 is TGTGCCAGCAGCTTAGTAGGGAGGGAGACCCAGTACTTC. The complete variable domain, with remaining parts taken from reference TRBV7-2 and TRBJ2-5, reads GAGVSQSPSNKVTEKGKDVELRCDPISGHTALYWYRQSLGQGLEFLIYFQGNSAPDKSGLPSDRFSAERTGGSVSTLTIQRTQQEDSAVYLCASSLVGRETQYFGPGTRLLVL.

This clone has a single count. The V call is TRBV10-3, the J call TRBJ1-4; D may be TRBD1 (6 bases). The CDR3 has 14 amino acids. Trimming removed 8 bases from V and 0 bases from J, with 10 bases in between. CDR1 is ENHRY, CDR2 SYGVKD, per germline. The CDR3 DNA reads as TGTGCCATCGGGGAGGGGGCAACTAATGAAAAACTGTTTTTT. Its translation: CAIGEGATNEKLFF.

This chain links TRBV27 with TRBJ2-3, with 8 bases fitting TRBD2. The junction had 3 bases not matched to a gene; V was cut back by 0 bases and J by 4 bases. The germline V gene has CDR1 MNHEY and CDR2 SMNVEV (reference sequence). The CDR3 runs 15 residues. The CDR3: CASSLSRGGADTQYF. For the CDR3, the DNA is TGTGCCAGCAGTTTATCTCGGGGGGGCGCAGATACGCAGTATTTT.

The gene calls are TRBV6-1 and TRBJ2-7; D possibly corresponds to TRBD1 (5 bases). The CDR3 contains 14 residues. Germline V lookup: CDR1 MNHNS, CDR2 SASEGT. V gave up 4 bases and J gave up 2 bases, with 12 bases separating them. CDR3 in amino acids: CASSVPNRPYEQYF. DNA for the CDR3: TGTGCCAGCAGTGTACCTAACAGGCCCTACGAGCAGTACTTC.

This chain links TRBV15 with TRBJ1-5; D unresolved. The CDR3 is 14 residues long. Germline CDR1 is LNHNV and CDR2 is YYDKDF (reference sequence). V was clipped by 6 bases and J by 3 bases, with 12 bases between them. CDR3 amino acids: CATRRTGYNQPQHF. The CDR3 DNA reads as TGTGCCACCAGGCGTACGGGTTACAATCAGCCCCAGCATTTT.

The chain recombines TRBV9 with TRBJ2-1, with D unresolved. The CDR3 length is 13 residues. V was clipped by 0 bases and J by 4 bases, with 5 bases between them. Germline CDR1 is SGDLS and CDR2 is YYNGEE. Written as DNA, the CDR3 is TGTGCCAGCAGCGTAGAGGAGTACAATGAGCAGTTCTTC. It codes for CASSVEEYNEQFF.

The chain has TRBV5-8 and TRBJ1-1; 9 nucleotides agree with TRBD1. CDR3 length: 16 amino acids. The germline CDR1 and CDR2 sequences are SGHTS and YDEGEE. J lost 0 bases, V lost 3 bases, and 6 bases had no gene match. The CDR3 region is CASSSGQGNLNTEAFF. CDR3 sequence (DNA): TGTGCCAGCAGCTCGGGACAGGGAAACCTGAACACTGAAGCTTTCTTT.

This rearrangement joins TRBV7-2 to TRBJ1-1; 7 bases align to TRBD1. Germline V gives CDR1 SGHTA, CDR2 FQGNSA. V lost 3 bases, J lost 3 bases, and 4 bases stayed unmatched. This CDR3 spans 14 amino acids. As DNA, the CDR3 is TGTGCCAGCAGCTTGAGGGGGCAGGACACTGAAGCTTTCTTT. Its protein product is CASSLRGQDTEAFF.

The chain uses TRBV7-9 and TRBJ1-1; 7 bases are shared with TRBD1. The CDR3 consists of 12 residues. In germline, CDR1 is SEHNR, CDR2 FQNEAQ (reference sequence). Trimming at V came to 5 bases and at J to 11 bases, leaving 8 bases not matched to a gene. As DNA, the CDR3 is TGTGCCAGCAGCGCGACAGGGAGTAGGGCTTTCTTT. Translating gives CASSATGSRAFF.

In this sample, this clone turned up once. Other DNA sequences in this sample translate to the same CDR3. The gene calls are TRBV5-1 and TRBJ2-3; 9 bases agree with TRBD2. The V gene's germline CDR1 is SGHRS and CDR2 YFSETQ. Trimming removed 5 bases from V and 1 base from J; junction bases left unmatched: 14. The CDR3 has 18 amino acids. The CDR3 spells CASSLPSGLAGGTDTQYF. In nucleotides, the CDR3 is TGCGCCAGCAGTCTCCCCTCCGGTTTAGCGGGAGGCACAGATACGCAGTATTTT.

A single count supports this clone. V usage is TRBV7-2 and J usage is TRBJ2-7, with D tentatively TRBD2 (5 bases). V was pared by 5 bases and J by 2 bases, with 16 bases between. Germline V gene sequence: CDR1 SGHTA, CDR2 FQGNSA. The CDR3 consists of 15 residues. The CDR3 nucleotides read TGTGCCAGCAGCCCGCGGGTACAGAAAGCCTACGAGCAGTACTTC. As protein: CASSPRVQKAYEQYF.

The chain recombines TRBV5-1 with TRBJ2-7; TRBD2 matches 8 bases. CDR1 is SGHRS and CDR2 is YFSETQ in the germline V gene. This CDR3 is 14 amino acids long. Losses at the gene ends were 4 bases for V and 4 bases for J; bases not matched to a gene: 7. The CDR3 DNA is TGCGCCAGCAGCCCCGGGACTAGGATGTACGAGCAGTACTTC. Protein: CASSPGTRMYEQYF.

This clone was picked up one time. The V and J genes are TRBV5-1 and TRBJ1-5; 7 bases line up with TRBD1. The V segment lost 0 bases and the J segment 8 bases; nucleotides outside the gene matches: 2. The CDR3 contains 13 residues. CDR1 SGHRS and CDR2 YFSETQ come from the germline V gene. For the CDR3, the DNA is TGCGCCAGCAGCTTGGGGCAGGGGGAGCCCCAGCATTTT. Encoded protein: CASSLGQGEPQHF. The variable domain in full, with the rest retrieved from reference TRBV5-1 and TRBJ1-5, is KAGVTQTPRYLIKTRGQQVTLSCSPISGHRSVSWYQQTPGQGLQFLFEYFSETQRNKGNFPGRFSGRQFSNSRSEMNVSTLELGDSALYLCASSLGQGEPQHFGDGTRLSIL.

The rearrangement joins TRBV29-1 to TRBJ2-3; D is unresolved. The CDR3 is 11 amino acids. Germline assignment: CDR1 SQVTM and CDR2 ANQGSEA. Trimming left V 5 bases short and J 5 bases short, with 8 bases between. CDR3 protein: CSVMTGDTQYF. The CDR3 DNA follows: TGCAGCGTTATGACGGGAGATACGCAGTATTTT.

The chain employs TRBV28 and TRBJ2-7; maybe TRBD1 (6 bases). The CDR3 is made up of 14 amino acids. Germline CDR1 is MDHEN and CDR2 is SYDVKM. Trimming removed 5 bases at V and 3 bases at J, with 14 bases between. The chain's CDR3 is CASSQPGHYYEQYF. CDR3 sequence (DNA): TGTGCCAGCAGTCAGCCGGGACACTACTACGAGCAGTACTTC.

The chain links TRBV18 to TRBJ2-7; TRBD1 matches 9 bases. Per germline, CDR1 KGHSH and CDR2 LQKENI. J was trimmed by 3 bases and V by 6 bases; bases with no gene match: 6. This CDR3 spans 14 amino acids. The CDR3 DNA is TGTGCCAGCTCGTCCGGGACAGGGATCTACGAGCAGTACTTC. Its translation: CASSSGTGIYEQYF.

In its sample, this clone was seen once. V gene TRBV19 combines with J gene TRBJ2-1; a weak D match, TRBD2 (5 bases). Germline CDR1 reads LNHDA; CDR2 reads SQIVND (reference sequence). Trimming removed 3 bases at V and 4 bases at J, with 13 bases between. This CDR3 has 15 amino acids. In DNA, the CDR3 is TGTGCCAGTAGTATCTCGGTTAGCGCATACAATGAGCAGTTCTTC. Protein: CASSISVSAYNEQFF.

The V and J genes are TRBV27 and TRBJ2-4; 8 positions agree with TRBD1. Trimming removed 4 bases from V and 6 bases from J; junction bases left unmatched: 8. This CDR3 has 15 amino acids. CDR1 and CDR2 (germline): MNHEY, SMNVEV (reference sequence). This CDR3 is CASSSDRENRNIQYF. The DNA of the CDR3 is TGTGCCAGCAGTTCGGACAGGGAAAATAGAAACATTCAGTACTTC.

This chain links TRBV4-1 with TRBJ2-5; 7 bases are a match to TRBD2. Germline V gives CDR1 MGHRA, CDR2 YSYEKL. The CDR3 consists of 16 residues. The junction had 18 bases not matched to a gene; V was cut back by 9 bases and J by 5 bases. The CDR3 protein is CASTKTPGGMGETQYF. Here the CDR3 DNA reads TGCGCCAGTACCAAGACCCCGGGGGGTATGGGTGAGACCCAGTACTTC.

The V and J genes are TRBV25-1 and TRBJ2-7; 8 bases are a match to TRBD1. With V trimmed by 2 bases and J by 3 bases, 3 bases remained unmatched. Germline V lookup: CDR1 MGHDK, CDR2 SYGVNS. The length of the CDR3 is 14 residues. In DNA form, the CDR3 reads TGTGCCAGCAGTGAAATGGGGACAGGCTACGAGCAGTACTTC. Translation gives CASSEMGTGYEQYF.

The chain links TRBV5-1 to TRBJ2-5; D is perhaps TRBD2 (5 bases). CDR3 length: 15 residues. The V gene lost 1 base and the J gene lost 4 bases, with 14 bases spanning the gap. The germline CDR1 and CDR2 sequences are SGHRS and YFSETQ. CDR3 nucleotide sequence: TGCGCCAGCAGCTTGTTTCCGGGGTCGGGAGAGACCCAGTACTTC. Encoded protein: CASSLFPGSGETQYF.

The chain links TRBV29-1 to TRBJ1-2, with 7 bases aligning to TRBD1. The CDR3 is 13 amino acids. V gave up 6 bases and J gave up 3 bases; unmatched junction bases: 7. Germline CDR1 SQVTM, CDR2 ANQGSEA. CDR3 DNA: TGCAGCGTAGGTGACAGGGTTGACTATGGCTACACCTTC. Translating gives CSVGDRVDYGYTF.

The chain couples TRBV5-6 to TRBJ2-5, with TRBD1 identical over 8 bases. V lost 3 bases to trimming and J lost 7 bases; unmatched junction nucleotides: 11. There are 15 residues in the CDR3. Germline V gives CDR1 SGHDT, CDR2 YYEEEE. The CDR3 sequence is CASSSWTGPEWTQYF. The CDR3, as DNA: TGTGCCAGCAGCTCATGGACAGGGCCAGAATGGACCCAGTACTTC.

The CDR3 sequence is CASSLGESNQPQHF. CDR3 DNA sequence: TGCGCCAGCAGCTTGGGTGAGAGCAATCAGCCCCAGCATTTT. The V gene is TRBV5-1, the J gene TRBJ1-5; D uncertain. Germline values: CDR1 SGHRS, CDR2 YFSETQ. The V gene lost 0 bases and the J gene lost 1 base, with 5 bases spanning the gap. This CDR3 region has 14 residues.

The chain recombines TRBV5-4 with TRBJ1-6, with D maybe TRBD1 (5 bases). This CDR3 has 15 amino acids. Germline V gives CDR1 SGHNT, CDR2 YYREEE (reference sequence). V lost 1 base, J lost 4 bases, and 9 bases lay in between. Here the CDR3 reads CASSLQQGYNSPLHF. In nucleotides, the CDR3 is TGTGCCAGCAGCTTGCAGCAGGGTTATAATTCACCCCTCCACTTT.